This T cell receptor (beta chain) derives from a study of blood T cell repertoires in COVID-19. The repertoire was sequenced with immunoSEQ multiplex PCR; TCRdb's copy has only in-frame clones and lacks some. The data show fewer than 250,000 clones, around 82% seen once. Germline assignment: CDR1 SGDLS and CDR2 YYNGEE. The CDR3 totals 15 residues. V lost 2 bases to trimming and J lost 0 bases, with 9 bases between them. The clonotype comes from a man aged 50-60 years with active or convalescent COVID-19. Sequencing was done on a sample of peripheral blood. The chain recombines TRBV9 with TRBJ2-1; tentative D call: TRBD2 (6 bases). CDR3 DNA sequence: TGTGCCAGCAGCGTTAGCGGCGACTCCTACAATGAGCAGTTCTTC. Encoded protein: CASSVSGDSYNEQFF.